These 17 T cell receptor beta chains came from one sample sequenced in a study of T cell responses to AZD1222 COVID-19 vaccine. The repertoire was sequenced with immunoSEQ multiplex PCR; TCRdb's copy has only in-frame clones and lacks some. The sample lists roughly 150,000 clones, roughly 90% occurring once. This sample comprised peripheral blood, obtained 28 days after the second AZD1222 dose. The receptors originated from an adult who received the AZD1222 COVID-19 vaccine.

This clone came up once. This chain's CDR3 is CASSLVQSSEAFF. Written as DNA, the CDR3 is TGTGCCAGCAGTTTGGTGCAGTCAAGTGAAGCTTTCTTT. The chain recombines TRBV28 with TRBJ1-1, with unresolved D. The CDR3 has 13 residues. CDR1 MDHEN and CDR2 SYDVKM come from the germline V gene. V was pared by 3 bases and J by 7 bases, with 12 bases between.

DNA for the CDR3: TGCGCCAGCAGCCAAGAGGTCAGGTATGCTGGAAACACCATATATTTT. Its protein is CASSQEVRYAGNTIYF. V usage is TRBV4-3 and J usage is TRBJ1-3; no firm D call. This CDR3 comprises 16 residues. Germline loops: CDR1 LGHNA, CDR2 YSLEER. V was clipped by 0 bases and J by 2 bases, with 11 bases between them.

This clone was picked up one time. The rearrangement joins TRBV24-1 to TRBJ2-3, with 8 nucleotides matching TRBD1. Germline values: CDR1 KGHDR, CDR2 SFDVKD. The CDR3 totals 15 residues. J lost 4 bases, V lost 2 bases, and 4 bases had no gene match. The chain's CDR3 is CATSDSDRVADTQYF. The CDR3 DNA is TGTGCCACCAGTGATTCGGACAGGGTTGCAGATACGCAGTATTTT.

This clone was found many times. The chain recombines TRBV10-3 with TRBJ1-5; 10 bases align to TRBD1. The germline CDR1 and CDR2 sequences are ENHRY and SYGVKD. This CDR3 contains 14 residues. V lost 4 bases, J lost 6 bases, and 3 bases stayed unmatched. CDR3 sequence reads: CAISGQGASQPQHF. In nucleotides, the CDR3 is TGTGCCATCAGTGGACAGGGGGCATCTCAGCCCCAGCATTTT.

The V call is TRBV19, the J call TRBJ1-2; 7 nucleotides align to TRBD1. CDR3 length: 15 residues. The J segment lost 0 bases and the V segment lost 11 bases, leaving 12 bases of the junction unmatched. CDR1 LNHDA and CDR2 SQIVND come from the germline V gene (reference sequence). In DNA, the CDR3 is TGTGCCGTAGGGGGACAGCCACAAGCTAACTATGGCTACACCTTC. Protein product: CAVGGQPQANYGYTF. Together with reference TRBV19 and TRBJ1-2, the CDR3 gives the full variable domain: DGGITQSPKYLFRKEGQNVTLSCEQNLNHDAMYWYRQDPGQGLRLIYYSQIVNDFQKGDIAEGYSVSREKKESFPLTVTSAQKNPTAFYLCAVGGQPQANYGYTFGSGTRLTVV.

CDR3 nucleotide sequence: TGTGCCAGCTCACCTTTGGCACAAATCTACGAGCAGTACTTC. It is translated as CASSPLAQIYEQYF. The chain links TRBV18 to TRBJ2-7; D gene unclear. This CDR3 spans 14 amino acids. The ends were cut back, 3 bases at V and 3 bases at J, with 12 bases in the middle. CDR1 KGHSH and CDR2 LQKENI come from the germline V gene.

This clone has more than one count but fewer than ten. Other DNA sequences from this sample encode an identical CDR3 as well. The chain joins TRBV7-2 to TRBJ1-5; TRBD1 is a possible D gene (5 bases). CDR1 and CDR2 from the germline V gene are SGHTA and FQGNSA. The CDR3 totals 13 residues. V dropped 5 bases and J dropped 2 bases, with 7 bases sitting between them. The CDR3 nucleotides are TGTGCCAGCAGCATCAGGGGCAATCAGCCCCAGCATTTT. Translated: CASSIRGNQPQHF.

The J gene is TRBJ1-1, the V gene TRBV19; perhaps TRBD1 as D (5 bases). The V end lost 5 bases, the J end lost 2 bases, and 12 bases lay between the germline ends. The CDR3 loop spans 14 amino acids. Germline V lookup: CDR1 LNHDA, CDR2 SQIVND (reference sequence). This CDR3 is CASSFRQGNTEAFF. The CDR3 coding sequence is TGTGCCAGTAGTTTCCGGCAGGGTAACACTGAAGCTTTCTTT.

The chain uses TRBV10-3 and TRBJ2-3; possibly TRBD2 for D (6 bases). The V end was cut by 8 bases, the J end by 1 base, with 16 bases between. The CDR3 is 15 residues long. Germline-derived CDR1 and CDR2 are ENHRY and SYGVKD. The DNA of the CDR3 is TGTGCCATCCAAATCCCGGGAGCTCGCACAGATACGCAGTATTTT. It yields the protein CAIQIPGARTDTQYF.

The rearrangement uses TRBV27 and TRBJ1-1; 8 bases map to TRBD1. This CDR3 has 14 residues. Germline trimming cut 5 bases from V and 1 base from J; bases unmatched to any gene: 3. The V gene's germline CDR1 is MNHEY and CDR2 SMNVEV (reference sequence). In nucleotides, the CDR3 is TGTGCCAGCAGTGCGACAGGGGCGAACACTGAAGCTTTCTTT. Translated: CASSATGANTEAFF.

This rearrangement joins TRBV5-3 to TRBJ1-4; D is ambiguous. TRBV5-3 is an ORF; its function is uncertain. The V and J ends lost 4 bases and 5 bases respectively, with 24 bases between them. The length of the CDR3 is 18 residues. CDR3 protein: CARSPTGKEVGKNEKLFF. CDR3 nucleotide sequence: TGTGCCAGAAGCCCTACGGGGAAGGAAGTGGGGAAGAATGAAAAACTGTTTTTT.

The CDR3 protein is CASSLYGGSTDTQYF. For the CDR3, the DNA is TGTGCCAGCAGCTTATACGGGGGTAGCACAGATACGCAGTATTTT. The chain has TRBV7-2 and TRBJ2-3; D may be TRBD2 (6 bases). V dropped 2 bases and J dropped 0 bases, with 9 bases sitting between them. There are 15 residues in the CDR3. Per the germline V gene, CDR1 is SGHTA and CDR2 is FQGNSA.

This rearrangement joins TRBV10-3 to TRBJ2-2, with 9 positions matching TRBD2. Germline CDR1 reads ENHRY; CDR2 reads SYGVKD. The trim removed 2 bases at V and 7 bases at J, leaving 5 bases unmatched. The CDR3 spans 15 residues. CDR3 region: CAISEEGLAGGELFF. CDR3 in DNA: TGTGCCATCAGTGAGGAGGGACTAGCCGGCGGGGAGCTGTTTTTT.

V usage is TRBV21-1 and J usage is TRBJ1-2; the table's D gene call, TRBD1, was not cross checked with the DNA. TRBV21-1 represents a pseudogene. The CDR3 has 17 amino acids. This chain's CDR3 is CASSKEGVVGRSYGYTF. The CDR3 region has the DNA TGTGCCAGCAGCAAAGAAGGTGTAGTGGGGCGGTCCTATGGCTACACCTTC.

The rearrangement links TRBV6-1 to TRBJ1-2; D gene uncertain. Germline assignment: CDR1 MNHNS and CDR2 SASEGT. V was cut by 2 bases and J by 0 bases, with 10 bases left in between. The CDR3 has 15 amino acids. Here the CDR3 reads CASSELQASNYGYTF. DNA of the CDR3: TGTGCCAGCAGTGAATTGCAGGCATCTAACTATGGCTACACCTTC.

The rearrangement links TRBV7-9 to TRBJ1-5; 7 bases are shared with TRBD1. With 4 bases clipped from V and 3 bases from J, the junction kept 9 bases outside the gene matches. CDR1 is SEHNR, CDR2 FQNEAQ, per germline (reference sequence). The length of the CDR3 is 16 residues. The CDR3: CASSWGAGGSNQPQHF. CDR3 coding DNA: TGTGCCAGCAGCTGGGGGGCAGGGGGTTCCAATCAGCCCCAGCATTTT.

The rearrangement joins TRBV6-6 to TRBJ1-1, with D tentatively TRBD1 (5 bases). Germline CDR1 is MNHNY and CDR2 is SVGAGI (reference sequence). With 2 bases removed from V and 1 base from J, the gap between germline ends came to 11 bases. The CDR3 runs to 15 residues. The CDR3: CASSYRGTKNTEAFF. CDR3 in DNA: TGTGCCAGCAGTTACAGGGGAACCAAGAACACTGAAGCTTTCTTT.